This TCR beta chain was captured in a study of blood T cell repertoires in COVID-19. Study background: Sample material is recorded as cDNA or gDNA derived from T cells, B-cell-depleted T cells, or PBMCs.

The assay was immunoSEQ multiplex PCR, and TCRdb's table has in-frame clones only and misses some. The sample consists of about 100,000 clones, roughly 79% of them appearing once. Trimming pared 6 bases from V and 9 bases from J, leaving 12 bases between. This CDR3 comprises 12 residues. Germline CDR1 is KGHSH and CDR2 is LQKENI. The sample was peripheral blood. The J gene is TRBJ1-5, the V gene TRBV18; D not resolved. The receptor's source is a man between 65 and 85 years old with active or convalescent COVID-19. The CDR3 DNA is TGTGCCAGCTCGGCAGACATCGGGCCCCAGCATTTT. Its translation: CASSADIGPQHF.